This TCR beta chain was captured by sequencing in a study of graft-versus-host responses after intestinal transplantation. Study-wide results and caveats: Ileal or blood samples showed some GvH clones first, and such clones were also found in recipient marrow.

Sequenced by immunoSEQ multiplex PCR; TCRdb stores in-frame clones only, minus some. Among 80,000 to 100,000 clones listed, roughly nine tenths were seen once. The germline V and J ends were trimmed by 2 bases and 3 bases, with 4 bases remaining between them. This CDR3 comprises 13 residues. CDR1 SGHAT and CDR2 FQNNGV come from the germline V gene. On this clone itself: The antigen remains unidentified.

The sample consisted of unstimulated CD4+ T cells sorted from spleen or lymph node cells, taken before intestinal transplant. The TCR was taken from a human donor who received an intestinal transplant. The rearrangement joins TRBV11-2 to TRBJ2-2; D remains ambiguous. The CDR3 DNA reads as TGTGCCAGCAGCTTATCTTACACCGGGGAGCTGTTTTTT. It specifies CASSLSYTGELFF.